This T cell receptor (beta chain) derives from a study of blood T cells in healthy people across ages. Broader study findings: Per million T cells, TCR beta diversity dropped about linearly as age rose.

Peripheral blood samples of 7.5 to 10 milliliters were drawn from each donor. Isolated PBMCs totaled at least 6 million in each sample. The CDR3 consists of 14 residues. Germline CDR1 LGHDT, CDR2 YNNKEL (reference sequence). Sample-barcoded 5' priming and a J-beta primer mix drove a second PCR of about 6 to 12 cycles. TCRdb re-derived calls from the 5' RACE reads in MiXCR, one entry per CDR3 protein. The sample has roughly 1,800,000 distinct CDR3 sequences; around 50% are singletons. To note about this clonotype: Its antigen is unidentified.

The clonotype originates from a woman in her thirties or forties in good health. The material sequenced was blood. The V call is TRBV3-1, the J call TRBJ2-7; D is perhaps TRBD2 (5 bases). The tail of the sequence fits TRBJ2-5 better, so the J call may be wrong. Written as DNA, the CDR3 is TGTGCCAGCAGCCAATCCAGTAAGCGGGAGACCCAGTACTTC. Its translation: CASSQSSKRETQYF.